This entry lists 27 T cell receptor beta chains sequenced from one sample in a study of shared clonotypes between healthy human individuals (dated by TCRdb to about 2020). Library generation was performed with the immunoSEQ multiplex PCR assay. In TCRdb, the immuneACCESS table is reduced to in-frame sequences with V and J assigned. These tables do not hold every clone; where another copy was compared, an unresolved V gene accounts for under half, and the others remain unexplained. The sample table lists approximately 2.5 million clones, roughly 92% of them with a count of one. 0.14% of the sample goes to the ten largest clones. Sequenced material: naive CD4+ T cells sorted from blood. What the cell subset or site label conveys for this sample: CD45RA+ positively selected. The receptors derive from a man younger than 30 in good health.

The chain employs TRBV27 and TRBJ2-7; 8 bases agree with TRBD2. Losses at the gene ends were 6 bases for V and 0 bases for J; bases not matched to a gene: 7. CDR1 and CDR2 (germline): MNHEY, SMNVEV (reference sequence). The CDR3 runs to 15 residues. The CDR3 DNA is TGTGCCAGCAGCCGGGGGGGGGCCCTCTCCTACGAGCAGTACTTC. Its protein is CASSRGGALSYEQYF.

The chain is built from TRBV28 and TRBJ1-4; no clear D gene. This CDR3 has 13 residues. V lost 6 bases to trimming and J lost 7 bases, with 12 bases between them. The germline V gene has CDR1 MDHEN and CDR2 SYDVKM. The CDR3 protein is CASSFGGFEKLFF. The CDR3 nucleotides read TGTGCCAGCAGCTTCGGAGGATTTGAAAAACTGTTTTTT.

The chain is built from TRBV28 and TRBJ1-2; 7 bases map to TRBD1. CDR1 is MDHEN and CDR2 is SYDVKM in the germline V gene. The CDR3 length is 14 residues. The junction had 1 base not matched to a gene; V was cut back by 1 base and J by 2 bases. The CDR3 spells CASSLYRGNYGYTF. CDR3 coding DNA: TGTGCCAGCAGTTTATACAGGGGCAACTATGGCTACACCTTC.

This clone was detected once. CDR3 DNA sequence: TGTGCCTGGAGTCCCCAGGATCAGGGAACAATTTTAGAGACCCAGTACTTC. Amino acids: CAWSPQDQGTILETQYF. V usage is TRBV30 and J usage is TRBJ2-5; D perhaps matches TRBD1 (5 bases). CDR1 and CDR2 from the germline V gene are GTSNPN and SVGIG (reference sequence). Trimming removed 2 bases from V and 4 bases from J, with 23 bases in between. The CDR3 runs 17 residues.

The chain has TRBV4-1 and TRBJ2-7, with 10 nucleotides matching TRBD2. The ends lost 1 base at V and 2 bases at J; junction bases unmatched: 2. The CDR3 runs to 15 residues. Per germline, CDR1 MGHRA and CDR2 YSYEKL. The CDR3 loop is CASSQAAGGPYEQYF. The CDR3 bases are TGCGCCAGCAGCCAAGCAGCGGGAGGGCCCTACGAGCAGTACTTC.

The chain carries TRBV7-8 and TRBJ1-5; D perhaps matches TRBD1 (5 bases). V gave up 5 bases and J gave up 6 bases, with 17 bases separating them. Germline-derived CDR1 and CDR2 are SGHVS and FQNEAQ. This CDR3 is 15 amino acids long. CDR3 DNA sequence: TGTGCCAGCAGCCCCCGCGGGGGATTGATTCAGCCCCAGCATTTT. Protein sequence: CASSPRGGLIQPQHF. Supplemented by reference TRBV7-8 and TRBJ1-5, the full variable domain reads GAGVSQSPRYKVAKRGQDVALRCDPISGHVSLFWYQQALGQGPEFLTYFQNEAQLDKSGLPSDRFFAERPEGSVSTLKIQRTQQEDSAVYLCASSPRGGLIQPQHFGDGTRLSIL.

The V and J genes are TRBV19 and TRBJ2-5, with 8 bases fitting TRBD2. CDR3 length equals 16 residues. Germline V gene lookup returns CDR1 LNHDA and CDR2 SQIVND (reference sequence). J gave up 2 bases and V 1 base, and 6 bases lay outside the gene matches. The CDR3 nucleotides are TGTGCCAGTAGTATAGGTGGTAGCGGGGCTCAAGAGACCCAGTACTTC. This gives the protein CASSIGGSGAQETQYF.

The J gene is TRBJ2-1, the V gene TRBV7-2; the D gene is possibly TRBD2 (5 bases). From germline, CDR1 is SGHTA and CDR2 FQGNSA. The CDR3 is 12 amino acids. The V end lost 5 bases, the J end lost 10 bases, and 12 bases lay between the germline ends. Here the CDR3 reads CASSGVAREQFF. The CDR3 DNA reads TGTGCCAGCAGCGGGGTAGCGCGAGAGCAGTTCTTC. Based on the CDR3 plus reference TRBV7-2 and TRBJ2-1, the full variable domain is GAGVSQSPSNKVTEKGKDVELRCDPISGHTALYWYRQSLGQGLEFLIYFQGNSAPDKSGLPSDRFSAERTGGSVSTLTIQRTQQEDSAVYLCASSGVAREQFFGPGTRLTVL.

On this clone: Other DNA sequences from this sample encode an identical CDR3 as well. The genes are TRBV9 and TRBJ2-1; 11 positions match TRBD2. Germline lookup yields CDR1 SGDLS and CDR2 YYNGEE. This CDR3 contains 14 residues. V shed 0 bases, J shed 8 bases, and the junction held 1 base outside the gene matches. The CDR3 sequence is CASSVVLAGDEQFF. The CDR3 DNA is TGTGCCAGCAGCGTAGTACTAGCGGGGGATGAGCAGTTCTTC.

As for this clone: Sequence at one end of the junction differs from germline and may be a read error. The chain couples TRBV6-4 to TRBJ1-3; D not certain. The CDR3 is made up of 8 amino acids. Per the germline V gene, CDR1 is MRHNA and CDR2 is SNTAGT. The CDR3: CASMSLDF. In nucleotides, the CDR3 is TGTGCCAGCATGTCTCTGGATTTT.

The V and J genes are TRBV6-6 and TRBJ1-4; TRBD1 matches at 10 bases. CDR1 is MNHNY and CDR2 is SVGAGI in the germline V gene (reference sequence). The CDR3 runs to 14 residues. V gave up 5 bases and J gave up 5 bases; unmatched junction bases: 2. Written as DNA, the CDR3 is TGTGCCAGCAGTCAGGACAGGGGGAATGAAAAACTGTTTTTT. This gives the protein CASSQDRGNEKLFF.

The gene calls are TRBV7-2 and TRBJ1-2; TRBD1 is a possible D gene (5 bases). V lost 5 bases and J lost 1, with 8 bases in between. The CDR3 has 13 amino acids. Germline V gene data show CDR1 as SGHTA and CDR2 as FQGNSA. DNA for the CDR3: TGTGCCAGCAGCCGACAGAGTAACTATGGCTACACCTTC. This encodes CASSRQSNYGYTF. Supplemented by reference TRBV7-2 and TRBJ1-2, the full variable domain reads GAGVSQSPSNKVTEKGKDVELRCDPISGHTALYWYRQSLGQGLEFLIYFQGNSAPDKSGLPSDRFSAERTGGSVSTLTIQRTQQEDSAVYLCASSRQSNYGYTFGSGTRLTVV.

This chain uses TRBV27 with TRBJ1-3; D ambiguous. CDR3 length: 14 residues. Germline V gene lookup returns CDR1 MNHEY and CDR2 SMNVEV (reference sequence). Between the trimmed V and J ends, which lost 1 base and 3 bases, there was a span of 7 bases. The CDR3 DNA is TGTGCCAGCAGTTTATTCCGGGGTGGAAACACCATATATTTT. This codes for CASSLFRGGNTIYF.

A few counts support this clone. V usage is TRBV30 and J usage is TRBJ1-1; a weak D match, TRBD1 (5 bases). From germline, CDR1 is GTSNPN and CDR2 SVGIG (reference sequence). The CDR3 runs to 14 residues. The germline V and J ends were trimmed by 2 bases and 0 bases, with 10 bases remaining between them. The CDR3 reads CAWSRAGLNTEAFF. The CDR3 nucleotides read TGTGCCTGGAGTCGGGCAGGGCTGAACACTGAAGCTTTCTTT.

A note on this clone: The sample contains more than one DNA sequence encoding this CDR3. J is TRBJ2-7 and V is TRBV7-2, with 7 positions matching TRBD2. After removal of 4 bases from V and 2 bases from J, the junction contained 8 bases not matched to a gene. Germline CDR1 reads SGHTA; CDR2 reads FQGNSA. The CDR3 has 15 residues. CDR3 in amino acids: CASSSRTSGAYEQYF. The CDR3 region has the DNA TGTGCCAGCAGCTCCAGGACTAGTGGCGCCTACGAGCAGTACTTC.

The gene calls are TRBV6-1 and TRBJ2-7; D gene uncertain. The germline gives CDR1 MNHNS, CDR2 SASEGT. The CDR3 covers 13 residues. The ends were cut back, 7 bases at V and 1 base at J, with 11 bases in the middle. The CDR3 protein is CASKPGNSYEQYF. CDR3 coding DNA: TGTGCCAGCAAGCCAGGCAATTCCTACGAGCAGTACTTC.

The V and J genes are TRBV6-6 and TRBJ2-7; 9 nucleotides align to TRBD1. The V segment lost 3 bases and the J segment 3 bases; nucleotides outside the gene matches: 6. Per germline, CDR1 MNHNY and CDR2 SVGAGI (reference sequence). There are 15 residues in the CDR3. The CDR3 coding sequence is TGTGCCAGCAGTTATCCGGGACAGGGTGGCTACGAGCAGTACTTC. This sequence encodes CASSYPGQGGYEQYF.

V and J are TRBV19 and TRBJ2-3; 8 bases are a match to TRBD2. Trimming at V came to 10 bases and at J to 3 bases, leaving 12 bases not matched to a gene. CDR3 length: 15 amino acids. Germline loops: CDR1 LNHDA, CDR2 SQIVND (reference sequence). The chain's CDR3 is CATLVSGSKTDTQYF. The CDR3 nucleotides are TGTGCCACCCTTGTAAGCGGGAGTAAGACAGATACGCAGTATTTT.

This CDR3 reads CAWSRSGAHEQYF. The CDR3 coding sequence is TGTGCCTGGAGTAGGTCGGGAGCTCACGAGCAGTACTTC. This rearrangement joins TRBV30 to TRBJ2-7; the D gene is possibly TRBD2 (6 bases). In germline, CDR1 is GTSNPN, CDR2 SVGIG (reference sequence). CDR3 length: 13 amino acids. V lost 2 bases and J 5 bases, leaving 13 bases between the germline ends.

The J gene is TRBJ2-5, the V gene TRBV5-4; 7 bases map to TRBD1. Germline V lookup: CDR1 SGHNT, CDR2 YYREEE (reference sequence). The length of the CDR3 is 15 residues. Unmatched junction bases numbered 9, after V lost 4 bases and J lost 3 bases. In nucleotides, the CDR3 is TGTGCCAGCAGCCCGGCCGGGACAGTAGAAGAGACCCAGTACTTC. Translated: CASSPAGTVEETQYF.

The chain links TRBV7-9 to TRBJ2-1; 13 bases are shared with TRBD2. CDR1 SEHNR and CDR2 FQNEAQ come from the germline V gene (reference sequence). The CDR3 is 16 amino acids. Unmatched junction bases numbered 9, after V lost 3 bases and J lost 10 bases. The CDR3 nucleotides read TGTGCCAGCAGCTTTCGGACTAGCGGGGGCCCCAGAGAGCAGTTCTTC. Translated: CASSFRTSGGPREQFF.

This clone came up once. This chain links TRBV6-1 with TRBJ2-3; 8 positions match TRBD1. J was trimmed by 3 bases and V by 10 bases; bases with no gene match: 12. The CDR3 is 15 amino acids. CDR1 and CDR2 (germline): MNHNS, SASEGT. DNA of the CDR3: TGTGCCATCCATGACAGGGGAAGGGTAACAGATACGCAGTATTTT. It codes for CAIHDRGRVTDTQYF.

The count of this clone is one. V gene TRBV6-5 combines with J gene TRBJ2-7; D not certain. The CDR3 length is 14 residues. Germline lookup yields CDR1 MNHEY and CDR2 SVGAGI. V lost 4 bases to trimming and J lost 1 base, with 11 bases between them. CDR3 loop: CASSFRTWSYEQYF. CDR3 coding DNA: TGTGCCAGCAGTTTCCGGACGTGGTCCTACGAGCAGTACTTC.

The rearrangement uses TRBV5-1 and TRBJ2-3; D is uncertain. CDR1 is SGHRS, CDR2 YFSETQ, per germline. The CDR3 is made up of 13 amino acids. With 3 bases removed from V and 9 bases from J, the gap between germline ends came to 14 bases. The CDR3 bases are TGCGCCAGCAGCTCGACGGGCAAGGAAACGCAGTATTTT. Translated: CASSSTGKETQYF.

V usage is TRBV19 and J usage is TRBJ1-2, with 10 bases matching TRBD1. Germline CDR1 is LNHDA and CDR2 is SQIVND (reference sequence). The CDR3 spans 16 residues. The ends lost 7 bases at V and 0 bases at J; junction bases unmatched: 8. The CDR3 sequence is CASTLGTGATNYGYTF. The CDR3 coding sequence is TGTGCCAGTACCCTCGGGACAGGGGCAACTAACTATGGCTACACCTTC.

J is TRBJ2-1 and V is TRBV7-6, with 8 bases identical to TRBD2. The CDR3 runs to 15 residues. Per germline, CDR1 SGHVS and CDR2 FNYEAQ. V trimming: 5 bases; J trimming: 4 bases; junction bases outside the gene matches: 7. CDR3 coding DNA: TGTGCCAGCAGCGGTAGCGGGGATGTATACAATGAGCAGTTCTTC. The encoded protein is CASSGSGDVYNEQFF.

CDR3 loop: CASSPDTPNYGYTF. CDR3 coding DNA: TGTGCCAGCTCACCGGACACCCCTAACTATGGCTACACCTTC. This chain connects TRBV18 to TRBJ1-2, with D possibly TRBD1 on 5 matching bases. Germline-derived CDR1 and CDR2 are KGHSH and LQKENI. CDR3 length: 14 residues. V gave up 3 bases and J gave up 0 bases, with 8 bases separating them.